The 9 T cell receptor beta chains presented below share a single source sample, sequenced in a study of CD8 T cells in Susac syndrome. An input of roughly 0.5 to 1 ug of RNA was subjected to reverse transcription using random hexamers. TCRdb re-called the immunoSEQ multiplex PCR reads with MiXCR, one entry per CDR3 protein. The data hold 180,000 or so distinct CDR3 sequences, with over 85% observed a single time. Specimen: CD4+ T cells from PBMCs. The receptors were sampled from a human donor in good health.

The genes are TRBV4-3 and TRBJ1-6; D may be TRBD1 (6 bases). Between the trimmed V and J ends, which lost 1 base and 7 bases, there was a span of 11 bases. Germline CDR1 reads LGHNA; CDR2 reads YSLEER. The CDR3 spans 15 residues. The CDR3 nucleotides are TGCGCCAGCAGCCAAGGTGGGACAATGAATTCACCCCTCCACTTT. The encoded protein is CASSQGGTMNSPLHF.

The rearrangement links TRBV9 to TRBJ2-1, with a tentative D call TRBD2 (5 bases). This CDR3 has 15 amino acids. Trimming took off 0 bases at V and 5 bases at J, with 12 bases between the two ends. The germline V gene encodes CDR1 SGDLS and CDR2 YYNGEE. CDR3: CASSVDGDPDNEQFF. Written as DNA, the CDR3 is TGTGCCAGCAGCGTAGACGGGGATCCAGACAATGAGCAGTTCTTC.

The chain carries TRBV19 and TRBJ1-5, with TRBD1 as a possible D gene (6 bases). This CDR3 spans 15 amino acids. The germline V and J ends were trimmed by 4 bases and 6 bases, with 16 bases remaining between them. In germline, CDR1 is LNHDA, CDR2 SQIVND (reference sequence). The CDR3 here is CASSTQGTLVQPQHF. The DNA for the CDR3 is TGTGCCAGTAGTACTCAGGGGACGCTCGTTCAGCCCCAGCATTTT.

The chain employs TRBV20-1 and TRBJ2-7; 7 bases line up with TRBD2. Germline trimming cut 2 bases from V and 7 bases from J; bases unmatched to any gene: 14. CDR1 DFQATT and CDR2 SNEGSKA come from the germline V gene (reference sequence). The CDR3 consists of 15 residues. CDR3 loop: CSARPGGRGVGEQYF. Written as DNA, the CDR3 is TGCAGTGCTAGACCGGGGGGACGCGGCGTCGGAGAGCAGTACTTC.

The CDR3 region has the DNA TGTGCCAGCAGTTGGGAGAGGACTGAAGCTTTCTTT. It translates to CASSWERTEAFF. The chain joins TRBV12-3 or TRBV12-4 to TRBJ1-1; no definite D call. The CDR3 spans 12 residues. Trimming cost V 4 bases and J 5 bases, with 8 bases left between them.

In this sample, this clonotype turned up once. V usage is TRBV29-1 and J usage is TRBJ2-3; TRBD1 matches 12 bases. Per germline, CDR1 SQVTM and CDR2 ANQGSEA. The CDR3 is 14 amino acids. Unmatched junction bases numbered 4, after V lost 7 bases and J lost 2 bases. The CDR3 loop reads CSAGTGGATDTQYF. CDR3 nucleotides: TGCAGCGCCGGGACAGGGGGCGCCACAGATACGCAGTATTTT.

The CDR3 coding sequence is TGTGCCAGCAAGTCGCGAGGGGTAGACGTCCTGACTTTC. This codes for CASKSRGVDVLTF. J is TRBJ2-6 and V is TRBV12-3 or TRBV12-4; D may match TRBD1 or TRBD2 (5 bases each). The CDR3 spans 13 residues. V lost 7 bases to trimming and J lost 11 bases, with 15 bases between them.

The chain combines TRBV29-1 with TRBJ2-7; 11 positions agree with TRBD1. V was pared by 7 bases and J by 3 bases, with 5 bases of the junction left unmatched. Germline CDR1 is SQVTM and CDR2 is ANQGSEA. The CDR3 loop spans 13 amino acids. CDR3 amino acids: CSGSGTGGYEQYF. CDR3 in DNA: TGCAGCGGTTCCGGGACAGGGGGCTACGAGCAGTACTTC.

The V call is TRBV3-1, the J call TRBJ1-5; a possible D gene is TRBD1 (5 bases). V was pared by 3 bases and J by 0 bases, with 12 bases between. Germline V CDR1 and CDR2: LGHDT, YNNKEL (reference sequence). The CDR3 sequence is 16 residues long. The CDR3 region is CASSQGTGNSNQPQHF. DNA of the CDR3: TGTGCCAGCAGCCAGGGGACGGGGAATAGCAATCAGCCCCAGCATTTT.